A selection of T cell receptor beta chains follows, all from one sample in a study of post-analysis software for immune sequencing data. TCRdb redid the calling of the PCR reads with MiXCR, one entry per CDR3 protein. Here the sample spans about 540,000 distinct CDR3 sequences, less than 40% being singletons. Sequenced: blood. These receptors all come from a girl younger than 18 with multiple sclerosis. Each CDR3 is given without its conserved first and last residue. The D gene is left open where the match is weak. Clone sizes are given selectively: once, few, many, or a class where the clone is expanded.

V,D,size,J,CDR3
TRBV28,TRBD1,few,TRBJ1-2,ASSPPGQVYGYT
TRBV6-6,-,few,TRBJ1-5,ASSDIRGAQPQH
TRBV20-1,TRBD1,-,TRBJ1-5,SARQPGQGTDSNQPQH
TRBV7-9,-,few,TRBJ1-4,ASSNSGTYNEKLF
TRBV7-2,-,few,TRBJ1-1,ASQAVRGGEAF
TRBV28,-,-,TRBJ2-3,ASSLPSPGTQY
TRBV5-6,TRBD1,few,TRBJ1-2,VSSPDRGYGYT
TRBV27,TRBD2,once,TRBJ2-5,ASSERGQASKEQY
TRBV2,-,-,TRBJ1-2,ASSEGRNPGGWGYT
TRBV6-4,-,-,TRBJ1-2,ASSDGGDYT
TRBV7-6,-,-,TRBJ1-1,ASSLNQVNTEAF
TRBV7-9,TRBD1,-,TRBJ2-2,ASKTAGTGDTGELF
TRBV2,-,-,TRBJ1-2,ASRTRSYGYT
TRBV6-1,-,-,TRBJ1-1,ASTEPMNTEAF
TRBV4-2,TRBD2,-,TRBJ2-1,ASSPPGGSSYSEQF
TRBV9,-,-,TRBJ2-4,ASSVGRENIQY
TRBV12-3/TRBV12-4,-,-,TRBJ1-6,ASSWTLTPLH
TRBV6-1,-,-,TRBJ1-1,ASYRGRWTEAF
TRBV12-3/TRBV12-4,TRBD1,-,TRBJ2-4,ASSIGQGTNIQY
TRBV29-1,-,-,TRBJ1-5,SVEEGANQPQH
TRBV6-5,-,-,TRBJ2-5,AGSYGAASDVQETQY
TRBV29-1,-,-,TRBJ2-5,SGRDPSLGAQY
TRBV24-1,TRBD1,-,TRBJ2-1,ATSEGTGQGSYNEQF
TRBV6-5,-,-,TRBJ1-5,ASSYSITRTDNQPQH
TRBV20-1,-,-,TRBJ2-7,SVSRDLRHSYEQY
TRBV3-1,-,-,TRBJ2-2,ASSKTMENTGELF
TRBV28,-,-,TRBJ2-3,ASSSVTQY
TRBV29-1,-,once,TRBJ2-5,SGPTPETQY
TRBV11-2,-,-,TRBJ2-5,ASSLAGEEAQY
TRBV27,-,-,TRBJ1-5,ASSFVTFYSNQPQH
TRBV20-1,TRBD2,few,TRBJ2-1,SASRGSGGGNEQF
TRBV7-9,-,few,TRBJ1-1,ASSLSYTEAF
TRBV20-1,TRBD2,-,TRBJ2-5,SARDGPTSVGETQY
TRBV7-9,TRBD2,-,TRBJ2-1,ASGSPGLAYNEQF
TRBV20-1,-,-,TRBJ1-5,SARDRGGLQSQPQH
TRBV5-1,-,-,TRBJ2-1,ASSSVAGSYNEQF
TRBV5-1,TRBD2,-,TRBJ2-3,ASRTGGTDTQY
TRBV10-1,-,-,TRBJ2-3,ASSDGSRTDTQY
TRBV6-5,-,few,TRBJ2-2,ASSYGVNTGELF
TRBV7-8,TRBD2,-,-,ASSLGLAGAYEQY
TRBV7-2,-,once,TRBJ2-3,ASSSQGSSTDTQY
TRBV20-1,TRBD1,-,TRBJ2-1,SDSPGGYNEQF
TRBV20-1,-,-,TRBJ2-3,SARITSRDTQY
TRBV20-1,-,many,TRBJ2-1,SARDQASAHNEQF
TRBV11-2,TRBD2,-,TRBJ2-1,ASSLYTGGSQSSYNEQF
TRBV11-2,-,few,TRBJ1-4,ASSKTGGPNEKLF
TRBV15,TRBD1,-,TRBJ2-5,ASRQGYQETQY
TRBV5-1,-,-,-,ASSKNWGEQY
TRBV10-3,-,few,TRBJ2-5,AIAGVQETQY
TRBV9,-,many,TRBJ2-1,ASNPGGSLTYNEQF
TRBV5-1,-,-,TRBJ2-2,ASSLSPATGELF
TRBV4-1,-,-,TRBJ2-3,ASSQLGLTSTSTDTQY
TRBV5-1,-,-,TRBJ1-6,ASRKEYGMDNSPLH
TRBV6-1,-,once,TRBJ1-5,ASGGSTLPQH
TRBV5-6,TRBD1,-,TRBJ1-4,ASQKGARANEKLF